Included here is one T cell receptor (beta chain) sequence, with context. This CDR3 comprises 15 residues. Germline assignment: CDR1 MDHEN and CDR2 SYDVKM. The V gene end was trimmed by 6 bases and the J gene end by 11 bases; junction bases not matched to a gene: 10. This record comes from a study of shared clonotypes between healthy human individuals. It was around 220 ng DNA, approximately 28,000 T cell genomes, that sorted-subset replicate PCRs used. The method was immunoSEQ multiplex PCR; TCRdb's version includes in-frame clones alone and lacks a portion of them. The repertoire includes 2 million to 2.5 million clones, 93% of them detected once, and 0.39% sits in the top ten.

Sequences were obtained from naive CD4+ T cells from PBMCs. Subset denoted: CD45RA+ positively selected. V is TRBV28 and J is TRBJ1-4; 12 nucleotides line up with TRBD1. The TCR sequence derives from a young man in good health. Some clones in this sample may be carry-over from other donors' samples. The CDR3 DNA reads TGTGCCAGCAGCCCCGGGACAGGGGGCCAAGAGAAACTGTTTTTT. Protein product: CASSPGTGGQEKLFF.